This record looks at one T cell receptor beta chain sequence and its context. Its antigen target is currently unknown. The input lacks base qualities; no much larger clone sits a single base away. The record originates from a study of T-cell reconstitution after alpha-beta-depleted transplantation in children (dated by TCRdb to 2015 to 2016). Background on the whole study: The study quantitatively tracked T-cell immune reconstitution after TCRalphabeta/CD19-depleted allogeneic hematopoietic cell transplantation in children using TCR repertoire profiling. The paper's findings and limits, for the study overall: Over subsequent months, a decline in hyperexpanded clone frequencies was noted, and after one year, T-cell counts and TCRbeta diversity were mostly ascribed to newly produced T cells. Apparently early alphabetaT-cell count recovery about two months after transplant reportedly relied on only several hundred rapidly expanded clones derived from non-depleted graft cells. In some patients, the high TCRbeta diversity seen at day 60 was put down to recipient T cells and intrathymic progenitors that had survived conditioning.

The sample's treatment or condition label is to be understood as: allogeneic hematopoietic cell transplantation with graft depleted of TCRalphabeta T cells and CD19 B cells. Transplant recipients were children who received TCRalphabeta/CD19-depleted allogeneic hematopoietic cell grafts. Inclusive of the bounding cysteine and phenylalanine, the CDR3 is 14 residues long. Left in the record is the CDR3 DNA by itself, 42 bases read in frame from the first base. V ends up 3 bases short and J 5 bases short, with an unmatched junction base count of 4. The CDR1 and CDR2 encoded by the germline V gene are MGHRA and YSYEKL. To prepare the library, PCR was applied. This sample was sequenced with an Illumina HiSeq 2500. TCR library preparation used molecular barcoding, with unique molecular identifiers applied to normalize quantification of the TCRbeta repertoire. TCRdb reprocessed the public reads (quality trimming at Q25 with fastp, clone calling with MiXCR) and kept in-frame beta chains. Each CDR3 protein gets just one entry, which takes the most common genes and DNA from the rows behind it. Across this sample there are approximately 800,000 distinct CDR3 sequences, with roughly 15% seen only once. Approximately 4.5% of the sample is held by the ten biggest clonotypes.

The sample consisted of PBMCs, mostly from graft donor cells, taken 360 days after TCRalphabeta/CD19-depleted stem cell transplant. This receptor chain uses TRBV4-1 and TRBJ2-3, and 8 bases in between align with TRBD2. The receptor was isolated from a male patient between 10 and 17 years old who had a stem cell transplant for acute lymphoblastic leukemia, so the T cells may come from the graft donor. This receptor has the CDR3 CASSHSGIRDTQYF. In nucleotide form, the sequence is TGCGCCAGCAGCCATAGCGGGATCCGAGATACGCAGTATTTT.